Below are 10 T cell receptor beta chains sequenced from a single sample in a study of identical twins. TCRdb passed the 5' RACE reads through MiXCR, listing each CDR3 protein once. Of some 320,000 distinct CDR3 sequences listed, more than 9% are singletons. These data were also filed under a second study, of yellow fever vaccine responses in identical twins.

The material sequenced was CD8+ T cells sorted from blood. The receptor set was obtained from a woman aged 18-29 years in good health.

The chain couples TRBV7-2 to TRBJ2-2; weak D call: TRBD2 (6 bases). The V end lost 3 bases, the J end lost 4 bases, and 9 bases lay between the germline ends. Looked up from germline, CDR1 is SGHTA and CDR2 is FQGNSA. The CDR3 is 14 residues long. As DNA, the CDR3 is TGTGCCAGCAGCTTGGACTACACCACCGGGGAGCTGTTTTTT. Translating gives CASSLDYTTGELFF.

This clonotype was recorded many times. The rearrangement links TRBV28 to TRBJ2-1; 7 positions match TRBD2. The CDR3 contains 15 residues. In germline, CDR1 is MDHEN, CDR2 SYDVKM. J was trimmed by 3 bases and V by 4 bases; bases with no gene match: 6. CDR3 nucleotides: TGTGCCAGCAGTTACAGCGGGGAGCACTACAATGAGCAGTTCTTC. This sequence encodes CASSYSGEHYNEQFF.

V and J are TRBV21-1 and TRBJ2-7; the table names TRBD1, a call not compared with the DNA. TRBV21-1 is classified as a pseudogene. This CDR3 has 13 amino acids. The DNA of the CDR3 is TGTGCCACCACGACAGGGATTTTCTACGAGCAGTACGTC. Translation: CATTTGIFYEQYV.

The V and J genes are TRBV7-9 and TRBJ2-5; a possible D gene is TRBD2 (7 bases). V shed 5 bases and J shed 5 bases, with 21 bases lying between them. The germline CDR1 and CDR2 sequences are SEHNR and FQNEAQ (reference sequence). The CDR3 spans 16 residues. CDR3: CASSPAEGGETETQYF. The CDR3 DNA is TGTGCCAGCAGCCCAGCCGAGGGGGGGGAAACGGAGACCCAGTACTTC.

The rearrangement uses TRBV28 and TRBJ2-4; the match to TRBD2 covers 10 bases. CDR3 length equals 17 residues. After removal of 2 bases from V and 0 bases from J, the junction contained 4 bases not matched to a gene. Germline values: CDR1 MDHEN, CDR2 SYDVKM. DNA for the CDR3: TGTGCCAGCAGTTTAGACACTAGCGGGGTAGCCAAAAACATTCAGTACTTC. It translates to CASSLDTSGVAKNIQYF. The variable domain in full, completed from reference TRBV28 and TRBJ2-4, reads DVKVTQSSRYLVKRTGEKVFLECVQDMDHENMFWYRQDPGLGLRLIYFSYDVKMKEKGDIPEGYSVSREKKERFSLILESASTNQTSMYLCASSLDTSGVAKNIQYFGAGTRLSVL.

The V call is TRBV28, the J call TRBJ2-3; D may be TRBD2 (5 bases). Germline CDR1 and CDR2: MDHEN and SYDVKM. The CDR3 consists of 16 residues. V was clipped by 4 bases and J by 1 base, with 15 bases between them. The CDR3 bases are TGTGCCAGCAGTTCCGGGGTTGCCTGGCGCACAGATACGCAGTATTTT. Residues: CASSSGVAWRTDTQYF.

This clonotype was detected only a few times. V gene TRBV5-1 combines with J gene TRBJ2-5, with D perhaps being TRBD1 or TRBD2 (6 bases each). The CDR3 sequence is 16 residues long. V was pared by 1 base and J by 2 bases, with 15 bases between. CDR1 and CDR2 (germline): SGHRS, YFSETQ. CDR3 sequence (DNA): TGCGCCAGCAGCTTGACGGGAGCTAGGGGGCAAGAGACCCAGTACTTC. This encodes CASSLTGARGQETQYF.

At least ten counts were recorded for this clonotype. The V and J genes are TRBV20-1 and TRBJ2-1; 9 nucleotides line up with TRBD1. CDR1 is DFQATT, CDR2 SNEGSKA, per germline (reference sequence). The CDR3 is 15 residues long. The junction had 8 bases not matched to a gene; V was cut back by 0 bases and J by 8 bases. DNA for the CDR3: TGCAGTGCTAGAGACCCCGGACAGGGGATAGATGAGCAGTTCTTC. Translation: CSARDPGQGIDEQFF.

J is TRBJ1-1 and V is TRBV5-1; TRBD1 might be the D (6 bases). Germline V gene sequence: CDR1 SGHRS, CDR2 YFSETQ. The CDR3 spans 13 residues. V lost 4 bases and J lost 5, with 12 bases in between. CDR3 bases: TGCGCCAGCAGCAGCAGGGGATTAACTGAAGCTTTCTTT. Its translation is CASSSRGLTEAFF. The variable domain in full, completed from reference TRBV5-1 and TRBJ1-1, reads KAGVTQTPRYLIKTRGQQVTLSCSPISGHRSVSWYQQTPGQGLQFLFEYFSETQRNKGNFPGRFSGRQFSNSRSEMNVSTLELGDSALYLCASSSRGLTEAFFGQGTRLTVV.

This clonotype was picked up a small number of times. This chain joins TRBV11-1 and TRBJ2-2, with TRBD2 identical over 13 bases. Looked up from germline, CDR1 is SGHAT and CDR2 is FQDESV (reference sequence). V shed 5 bases and J 0 bases; nucleotides not matched to a gene: 9. This CDR3 has 19 amino acids. The CDR3 loop reads CASSGQGLAGAPNTGELFF. As DNA, the CDR3 is TGTGCCAGCAGCGGACAAGGACTAGCGGGGGCCCCGAACACCGGGGAGCTGTTTTTT.